This T cell receptor beta chain comes out of a study of identical twins. The CDR3 is 14 residues long. Germline CDR1 and CDR2: ENHRY and SYGVKD. TCRdb analysed the 5' RACE reads with MiXCR anew, one entry per CDR3 protein. Altogether about 480,000 distinct CDR3 sequences are present, over 12% being singletons, with the ten largest covering around 0.57%. For this clonotype: The antigen is not known. The junction departs from germline at one end; a sequencing error may be responsible.

The study's findings and limits: In drawing conclusions, the study used cross-sectional statistical analysis and did not follow the same donors. Out-of-frame alpha sequences shared by twins were enriched for low generation probability.

The sample was also linked to a second study, of yellow fever vaccine responses in identical twins.

The chain uses TRBV10-3 and TRBJ2-2; 7 bases map to TRBD1. This clonotype was sampled from a woman under 30 in good health. The sequencing sample was made of CD4+ T cells sorted from blood. The CDR3, as DNA: TGTGCCATCAGTGTGGGACAGAATACCGGGGAGCTGTATTTT. Residues: CAISVGQNTGELYF.